This TCR beta chain was sequenced during a study of post-analysis software for immune sequencing data. Turning to the study itself: Clinical courses comprised relapsing-remitting, secondary progressive and progressive-relapsing multiple sclerosis. Notes on the study in general: When patients were compared with controls, 4 or 5 TRBV segments were more frequent, TRBV5-6, TRBV5-1 and TRBV20-1 among them. Those samples that were prepared in the same batch co-clustered strongly by F measure. Among multiple sclerosis patients, normalized Chao1 diversity was significantly below that of controls.

This CDR3 comprises 15 residues. Trimming took off 1 base at V and 3 bases at J, with 13 bases between the two ends. Germline V gene sequence: CDR1 SGHKS, CDR2 YYEKEE (reference sequence). Researchers reported that TCR beta cDNA libraries carried unique molecular identifiers. Between roughly 0.9 and 11 million T cells gave rise to roughly 0.5 million cDNA molecules. TCRdb ran MiXCR on the PCR reads and lists one entry per CDR3 protein. The table includes approximately 570,000 distinct CDR3 sequences, 40% to 50% detected once. Comment on this clonotype: Its antigen is as yet unknown.

The sample taken for sequencing was blood. The sequence derives from a girl aged 5-17 years with multiple sclerosis. The rearrangement links TRBV5-5 to TRBJ1-2; perhaps TRBD1 as D (5 bases). This CDR3 reads CASSLRWGPDYGYTF. In DNA form, the CDR3 reads TGTGCCAGCAGCTTGAGATGGGGACCGGACTATGGCTACACCTTC.